These T cell receptor beta chains were read from a single sample in a study of blood T cells in healthy people across ages. TCRdb called the 5' RACE reads again in MiXCR, with one record for every CDR3 protein. The data show 650,000 to 1,000,000 distinct CDR3 sequences, less than 60% seen once. What was sequenced was blood. These receptors were taken from an older man in good health. Both conserved end residues are part of each CDR3. The order of the fields is J gene, D gene, V gene, clone size, CDR3 DNA, CDR3 protein. The D gene is left open where the match is weak. Clone size is shown for a subset of rows, as once, few, many or a class of expanded clone.

TRBJ2-3 TRBD2 TRBV5-6 few TGTGCCAGCAGCTCCGACAGCGGGGGAGATACGCAGTATTTT CASSSDSGGDTQYF
TRBJ2-7 TRBD1 TRBV7-3 few TGTGCCAGCAGCTTAGGTTGCAGGGGGCTCGAGCAGTACTTC CASSLGCRGLEQYF
TRBJ2-2 . TRBV29-1 . TGCAGCGCCACCCCACCGTCGAACACCGGGGAGCTGTTTTTT CSATPPSNTGELFF
TRBJ2-1 . TRBV6-1 . TGTGCCAGCAGTGAAGGGCTTCAAGGGTATGAGCAGTTCTTC CASSEGLQGYEQFF
TRBJ2-7 . TRBV20-1 . TGCAGTGCTAGCTTAGGAAACTCCTACAATGAGCAGTACTTC CSASLGNSYNEQYF
TRBJ2-3 TRBD1 TRBV9 few TGTGCCAGCAGCGTAGAGCCCGGAAATGGGGACAGTAAGGTCACAGATACGCAGTATTTT CASSVEPGNGDSKVTDTQYF
TRBJ1-2 . TRBV20-1 . TGCAGTGCTAGAGCAGGTTCTAACTATGGCTACACCTTC CSARAGSNYGYTF
TRBJ2-7 TRBD2 TRBV18 . TGTGCCAGCTCACCAGGACTAGCGGCCCCTGACAATGAGCAGTACTTC CASSPGLAAPDNEQYF
TRBJ2-7 . TRBV20-1 many TGCAGTGCTAGAGATACGGGGGATAAACCCTACGAGCAGTACTTC CSARDTGDKPYEQYF
TRBJ2-1 TRBD2 TRBV20-1 . TGCAGTGCTAGATTCCCAACCCCCGGGCTAGCGGTAAACAATGAGCAGTTCTTC CSARFPTPGLAVNNEQFF
TRBJ2-7 . TRBV20-1 few TGCAGTGCTAGAGGAGTTATGGGTAGCTACGAGCAGTACTTC CSARGVMGSYEQYF
TRBJ2-7 . TRBV12-3/TRBV12-4 . TGTGCCAGCAGTTTATGGGGCCATAGCTCCTACGAGCAGTACTTC CASSLWGHSSYEQYF
TRBJ2-1 TRBD2 TRBV7-2 . TGTGCCAGCAGCCGATGGGCTAGCGGGGGTGAGGATGAGCAGTTCTTC CASSRWASGGEDEQFF
TRBJ1-5 TRBD1 TRBV7-9 . TGTGCCAGCAGTCCCGGGACAGGGGCCAGTCAGCCCCAGCATTTT CASSPGTGASQPQHF
TRBJ2-1 . TRBV29-1 . TGCAGCGATCGTGGGGACAAATACAATGAGCAGTTCTTC CSDRGDKYNEQFF
TRBJ2-3 TRBD2 TRBV20-1 . TGCAGTGCTAGCGGACTAGCGGGTTTGGGGGATACGCAGTATTTT CSASGLAGLGDTQYF
TRBJ2-5 . TRBV5-4 many TGTGCCAGCAGCACGTACCAAGAGACCCAGTACTTC CASSTYQETQYF
TRBJ1-2 . TRBV5-1 . TGCGCCAGCCAGGGTGTCCATGGCTACACCTTC CASQGVHGYTF
TRBJ2-3 . TRBV7-3 . TGTGCCAGCAGCTACGGGGTGGGCACAGATACGCAGTATTTT CASSYGVGTDTQYF
TRBJ1-5 . TRBV4-2 . TGTGCCAGCAGCCAAGATGCAACGGGGGGCAATCAGCCCCAGCATTTT CASSQDATGGNQPQHF
TRBJ2-3 TRBD2 TRBV20-1 few TGCAGTCCAACCGGGGGGAGCCGCACAGATACGCAGTATTTT CSPTGGSRTDTQYF
TRBJ2-1 TRBD2 TRBV20-1 . TGCAGTGCTAGTCCCCCCGCAGGGTTGACTAGCGGGGGGTTCTACAATGAGCAGTTCTTC CSASPPAGLTSGGFYNEQFF
TRBJ2-4 . TRBV6-2/TRBV6-3 . TGTGCCAGCAGTTTGGACGGGCTAGACATTCAGTACTTC CASSLDGLDIQYF
TRBJ2-1 . TRBV29-1 . TGCAGCGTTGAAAGGACAGTCATTTTCAATGAGCAGTTCTTC CSVERTVIFNEQFF
TRBJ2-7 . TRBV5-1 . TGCGCCAGCACTAACACGGACGCCTCCTACGAGCAGTACTTC CASTNTDASYEQYF
TRBJ2-1 TRBD2 TRBV11-2 few TGTGCCAGCAGAATAGGGACTAGCGGGGGAAGTGAGCAGTTCTTC CASRIGTSGGSEQFF
TRBJ2-7 . TRBV6-5 few TGTGCCAGCAGCTCGGGGGTCGAGCAGTACTTC CASSSGVEQYF
TRBJ1-1 . TRBV29-1 . TGCAGCGTTGAGAAGGGGAATGGGGTGGCAGCTTTCTTT CSVEKGNGVAAFF
TRBJ2-7 TRBD2 TRBV10-3 few TGTGCCATCAACCAGCGGGAGCAGGCCGAGCAGTACTTC CAINQREQAEQYF
TRBJ2-1 TRBD1 TRBV28 many TGTGCCAGCTCACGGGACAGGGCTTCCAATGAGCAGTTCTTC CASSRDRASNEQFF
TRBJ1-6 . TRBV27 many TGTGCCAGCAAGATGGTCGGAAGTAACAATTCACCCCTCCACTTT CASKMVGSNNSPLHF
TRBJ2-3 TRBD1 TRBV6-2/TRBV6-3 . TGTGCCAGCACCACTCCTCCGGGACAGGGGGCCACAGATACGCAGTATTTT CASTTPPGQGATDTQYF
TRBJ2-6 . TRBV5-1 . TGCGCCAGCAGCTTCCTTAACTCTGGGGCCAACGTCCTGACTTTC CASSFLNSGANVLTF
TRBJ2-1 TRBD2 TRBV6-1 . TGTGCCAGCAGCGAAGCGGGAAGCTCCTACAATGAGCAGTTCTTC CASSEAGSSYNEQFF
TRBJ2-5 TRBD1 TRBV5-1 . TGCGCCAGCAGCTCAAAGACAGGGAACCAAGAGACCCAGTACTTC CASSSKTGNQETQYF
TRBJ2-1 TRBD2 TRBV28 . TGTGCCAGCAGTTTAACCGGGACTACTTCCTACAATGAGCAGTTCTTC CASSLTGTTSYNEQFF
TRBJ1-1 . TRBV6-5 . TGTGCCAGTAACCAGAGGGGGAACACTGAAGCTTTCTTT CASNQRGNTEAFF
TRBJ2-3 . TRBV20-1 . TGCAGTGCTAGTCGGGCTCAGCCAGATACGCAGTATTTT CSASRAQPDTQYF
TRBJ2-7 . TRBV12-3/TRBV12-4 . TGTGCCAGCAGTATAGGGGCAGCGAGTTACTACGAGCAGTACTTC CASSIGAASYYEQYF
TRBJ2-7 . TRBV7-2 . TGTGCCAGCAGCGCAGCCTGGACCCATCTTTCCGAGCAGTACTTC CASSAAWTHLSEQYF
TRBJ2-6 TRBD1 TRBV7-9 . TGTGCCAGCAGCCGAAACAGGGGGGCTGGGGCCAACGTCCTGACTTTC CASSRNRGAGANVLTF